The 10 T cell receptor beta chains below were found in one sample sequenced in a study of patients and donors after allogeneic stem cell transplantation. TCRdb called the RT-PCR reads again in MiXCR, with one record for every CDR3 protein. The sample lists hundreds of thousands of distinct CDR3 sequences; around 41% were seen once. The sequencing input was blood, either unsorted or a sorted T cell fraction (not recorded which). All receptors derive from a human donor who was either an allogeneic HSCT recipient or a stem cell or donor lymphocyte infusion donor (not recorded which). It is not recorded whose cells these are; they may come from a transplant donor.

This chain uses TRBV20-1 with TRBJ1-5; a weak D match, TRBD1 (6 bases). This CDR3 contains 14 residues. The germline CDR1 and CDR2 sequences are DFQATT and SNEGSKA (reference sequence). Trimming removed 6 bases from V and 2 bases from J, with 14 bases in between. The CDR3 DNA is TGCAGTGCCAAAGGGGGAACAGGCAATCAGCCCCAGCATTTT. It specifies CSAKGGTGNQPQHF.

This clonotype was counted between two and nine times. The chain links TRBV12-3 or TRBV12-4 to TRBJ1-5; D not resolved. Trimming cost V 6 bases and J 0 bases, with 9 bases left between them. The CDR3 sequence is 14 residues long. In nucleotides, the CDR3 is TGTGCCAGCAGAATAGGGTATAGCAATCAGCCCCAGCATTTT. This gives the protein CASRIGYSNQPQHF.

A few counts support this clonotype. CDR3 DNA sequence: TGTGCCAGCAGCTTCCGGGACAGAGACGAAAAACTGTTTTTT. Protein sequence: CASSFRDRDEKLFF. The rearrangement joins TRBV7-9 to TRBJ1-4; the match to TRBD1 covers 7 bases. The V and J ends lost 3 bases and 8 bases, in that order; junction bases with no gene match: 6. Germline assignment: CDR1 SEHNR and CDR2 FQNEAQ (reference sequence). The length of the CDR3 is 14 residues.

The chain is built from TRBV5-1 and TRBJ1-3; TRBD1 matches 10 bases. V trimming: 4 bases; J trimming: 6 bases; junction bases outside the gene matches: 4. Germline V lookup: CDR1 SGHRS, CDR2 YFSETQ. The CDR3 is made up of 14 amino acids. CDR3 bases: TGCGCCAGCAGCGCTGGACAGGGGGTAAACACCATATATTTT. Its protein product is CASSAGQGVNTIYF.

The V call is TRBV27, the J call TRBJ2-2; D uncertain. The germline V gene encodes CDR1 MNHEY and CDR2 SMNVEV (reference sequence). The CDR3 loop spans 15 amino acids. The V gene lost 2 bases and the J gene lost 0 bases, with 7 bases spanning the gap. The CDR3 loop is CASSLNLPNTGELFF. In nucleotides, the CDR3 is TGTGCCAGCAGTTTAAACCTTCCGAACACCGGGGAGCTGTTTTTT.

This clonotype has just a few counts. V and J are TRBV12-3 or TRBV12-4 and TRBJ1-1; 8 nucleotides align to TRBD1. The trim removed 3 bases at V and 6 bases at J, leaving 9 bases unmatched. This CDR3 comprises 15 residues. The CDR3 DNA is TGTGCCAGCAGTTTCCTCACAGGGGGATACGCTGAAGCTTTCTTT. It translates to CASSFLTGGYAEAFF.

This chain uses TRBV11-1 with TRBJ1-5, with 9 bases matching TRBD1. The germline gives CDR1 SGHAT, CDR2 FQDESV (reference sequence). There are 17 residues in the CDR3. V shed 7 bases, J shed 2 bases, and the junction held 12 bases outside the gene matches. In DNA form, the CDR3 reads TGTGCCAGCACCCCTGGGACAGGGCGAGAACGCAATCAGCCCCAGCATTTT. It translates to CASTPGTGRERNQPQHF.

CDR3 residues: CASSFMEGFEKLFF. The DNA of the CDR3 is TGTGCCAGCAGTTTCATGGAGGGATTTGAAAAACTGTTTTTT. V is TRBV12-3 or TRBV12-4 and J is TRBJ1-4; D not certain. Trimming cost V 3 bases and J 7 bases, with 12 bases left between them. The CDR3 length is 14 residues.

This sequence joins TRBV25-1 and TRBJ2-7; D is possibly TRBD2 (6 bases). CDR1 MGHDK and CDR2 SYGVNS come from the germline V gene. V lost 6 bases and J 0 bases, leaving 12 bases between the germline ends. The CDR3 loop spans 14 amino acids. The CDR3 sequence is CASSPGGYSYEQYF. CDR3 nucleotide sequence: TGTGCCAGCAGCCCAGGAGGGTACTCCTACGAGCAGTACTTC.

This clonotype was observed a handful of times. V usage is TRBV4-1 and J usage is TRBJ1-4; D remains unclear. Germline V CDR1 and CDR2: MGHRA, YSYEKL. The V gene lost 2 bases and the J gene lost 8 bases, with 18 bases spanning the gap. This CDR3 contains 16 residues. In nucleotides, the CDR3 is TGCGCCAGCAGCCAATTCCCCCGACTAGGTGGAGAAAAACTGTTTTTT. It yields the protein CASSQFPRLGGEKLFF.